Shown below are 18 T cell receptor beta chains from a single sample sequenced in a study of blood T cell repertoires in COVID-19. Libraries were prepared by immunoSEQ multiplex PCR; TCRdb keeps only in-frame clonotypes and omits some of them. The top ten clones hold 1.2% of a sample with 380,000 or so clones, around 90% of them seen once. Source material: peripheral blood. The receptors originated from a man aged 35 to 55 with acute or convalescent COVID-19.

The CDR3 DNA reads TGTGCCAGCAGCGATGGGGTAGGAGGGAACACTGAAGCTTTCTTT. As protein: CASSDGVGGNTEAFF. This rearrangement joins TRBV9 to TRBJ1-1; D gene unclear. Germline-derived CDR1 and CDR2 are SGDLS and YYNGEE. Trimming cost V 3 bases and J 1 base, with 13 bases left between them. The CDR3 length is 15 residues.

V usage is TRBV24-1 and J usage is TRBJ1-5; 9 nucleotides match TRBD1. Trimming cost V 3 bases and J 1 base; bases outside gene matches: 3. The CDR3 consists of 16 residues. Germline CDR1 KGHDR, CDR2 SFDVKD. The CDR3 DNA is TGTGCCACCAGTGATCGACAGGGGGGAAGCAATCAGCCCCAGCATTTT. This gives the protein CATSDRQGGSNQPQHF.

This clone showed up just once. V is TRBV6-5 and J is TRBJ1-5, with TRBD1 as a possible D gene (5 bases). The CDR3 sequence is 16 residues long. CDR1 MNHEY and CDR2 SVGAGI come from the germline V gene. Trimming left V 0 bases short and J 4 bases short, with 13 bases between. The DNA of the CDR3 is TGTGCCAGCAGTTACTCGAATCGGGGGGATAATCAGCCCCAGCATTTT. Amino acids: CASSYSNRGDNQPQHF.

V usage is TRBV9 and J usage is TRBJ1-6; a weak D match, TRBD1 (6 bases). The CDR3 length is 15 residues. Germline CDR1 and CDR2: SGDLS and YYNGEE. V was trimmed by 4 bases and J by 7 bases, leaving 15 bases between them. The CDR3 nucleotides read TGTGCCAGCAGCCCAACAGGGCAGAGGAATTCACCCCTCCACTTT. Its translation: CASSPTGQRNSPLHF.

The chain is built from TRBV6-2 or TRBV6-3 and TRBJ1-2; weak D call: TRBD1 (5 bases). The V gene's germline CDR1 is MNHEY and CDR2 SVGEGT. CDR3 length: 12 amino acids. Trimming cost V 5 bases and J 6 bases, with 10 bases left between them. CDR3 in amino acids: CASSSSGHGYTF. For the CDR3, the DNA is TGTGCCAGCAGTAGTTCAGGGCATGGCTACACCTTC.

The V call is TRBV30, the J call TRBJ1-4; 7 bases align to TRBD1. The germline V gene encodes CDR1 GTSNPN and CDR2 SVGIG (reference sequence). The CDR3 runs to 14 residues. V shed 0 bases and J 8 bases; nucleotides not matched to a gene: 6. CDR3 in amino acids: CAWSVKGGAEKLFF. DNA for the CDR3: TGTGCCTGGAGTGTGAAAGGGGGCGCGGAAAAACTGTTTTTT.

This chain uses TRBV7-2 with TRBJ1-2, with 8 bases aligning to TRBD1. Trimming at V came to 5 bases and at J to 7 bases, leaving 6 bases not matched to a gene. The CDR3 has 13 amino acids. The germline CDR1 and CDR2 sequences are SGHTA and FQGNSA. CDR3 in amino acids: CASSQDREGGYTF. The CDR3 DNA is TGTGCCAGCAGCCAGGACAGGGAAGGTGGCTACACCTTC.

A word on this clone: At the DNA level, this CDR3 is encoded by other sequences in the same sample as well. The CDR3 loop reads CASSLGGTGDQPQHF. Written as DNA, the CDR3 is TGCGCCAGCAGCTTGGGAGGGACAGGGGATCAGCCCCAGCATTTT. V and J are TRBV5-1 and TRBJ1-5, with 10 bases that match TRBD1. The CDR3 is 15 amino acids. The V gene end was trimmed by 0 bases and the J gene end by 5 bases; junction bases not matched to a gene: 2. Germline CDR1 reads SGHRS; CDR2 reads YFSETQ. The full variable domain, its missing parts supplied by reference TRBV5-1 and TRBJ1-5, is KAGVTQTPRYLIKTRGQQVTLSCSPISGHRSVSWYQQTPGQGLQFLFEYFSETQRNKGNFPGRFSGRQFSNSRSEMNVSTLELGDSALYLCASSLGGTGDQPQHFGDGTRLSIL.

This clone was observed once. The CDR3 here is CASSVEEGRGAYEQYF. The CDR3 DNA reads TGTGCCAGCAGCGTAGAAGAGGGCAGGGGAGCCTACGAGCAGTACTTC. The chain joins TRBV9 to TRBJ2-7; TRBD1 is a possible D gene (6 bases). Germline CDR1 is SGDLS and CDR2 is YYNGEE. The CDR3 contains 16 residues. Trimming stripped 0 bases from V and 2 bases from J, with 15 bases between.

The chain links TRBV5-1 to TRBJ1-1, with D hard to call. The germline V gene encodes CDR1 SGHRS and CDR2 YFSETQ. There are 16 residues in the CDR3. Trimming took 0 bases from V and 1 from J, leaving 13 bases between them. The CDR3 is CASSLEPGPGNTEAFF. DNA of the CDR3: TGCGCCAGCAGCTTGGAACCCGGCCCAGGGAACACTGAAGCTTTCTTT.

The chain is built from TRBV11-2 and TRBJ2-1; D may be TRBD1 (5 bases). Between the trimmed V and J ends, which lost 3 bases and 1 base, there was a span of 13 bases. CDR1 and CDR2 (germline): SGHAT, FQNNGV. The CDR3 sequence is 16 residues long. The CDR3 DNA reads TGTGCCAGCAGCTTGAAGCCCGACAGATCCTACAATGAGCAGTTCTTC. Encoded protein: CASSLKPDRSYNEQFF.

The V gene is TRBV4-1, the J gene TRBJ1-5, with D uncertain. CDR3 size: 16 residues. Per the germline V gene, CDR1 is MGHRA and CDR2 is YSYEKL. Trimming took 0 bases from V and 3 from J, leaving 12 bases between them. In DNA, the CDR3 is TGCGCCAGCAGCCAAGATATCCACAGCCCCAATCAGCCCCAGCATTTT. Translated: CASSQDIHSPNQPQHF.

The chain carries TRBV4-1 and TRBJ1-2; 7 bases line up with TRBD1. The CDR3 runs to 14 residues. The junction had 10 bases not matched to a gene; V was cut back by 4 bases and J by 8 bases. From germline, CDR1 is MGHRA and CDR2 YSYEKL. CDR3 in DNA: TGCGCCAGCAGCCGGGTGACAGGGACTAGCGGCTACACCTTC. This encodes CASSRVTGTSGYTF.

This clone has a handful of counts. The gene calls are TRBV9 and TRBJ2-1; D unresolved. Trimming removed 3 bases at V and 6 bases at J, with 19 bases between. The CDR3 contains 16 residues. Germline V gives CDR1 SGDLS, CDR2 YYNGEE. In DNA, the CDR3 is TGTGCCAGCAGCGGAGCAGCGATCAGCCCCCTCAATGAGCAGTTCTTC. It codes for CASSGAAISPLNEQFF.

This chain uses TRBV5-1 with TRBJ2-1, with TRBD1 as a possible D gene (7 bases). The length of the CDR3 is 19 residues. Trimming took 2 bases from V and 7 from J, leaving 28 bases between them. The germline V gene encodes CDR1 SGHRS and CDR2 YFSETQ. The CDR3 sequence: CASSLTQGYWAGRGNEQFF. The CDR3 DNA reads as TGCGCCAGCAGCTTAACACAGGGGTATTGGGCGGGGAGAGGGAATGAGCAGTTCTTC.

This clone appeared once. The CDR3 region has the DNA TGCGCCAGCAGCCAATTTACAGGGGTAACTGAAGCTTTCTTT. This codes for CASSQFTGVTEAFF. J is TRBJ1-1 and V is TRBV4-3; 7 bases agree with TRBD1. CDR1 LGHNA and CDR2 YSLEER come from the germline V gene. CDR3 length: 14 residues. V shed 2 bases, J shed 5 bases, and the junction held 5 bases outside the gene matches.

The gene calls are TRBV7-9 and TRBJ1-5; possible D gene TRBD1, 5 bases. The CDR3 runs to 14 residues. V dropped 4 bases and J dropped 9 bases, with 16 bases sitting between them. Germline CDR1 reads SEHNR; CDR2 reads FQNEAQ (reference sequence). The CDR3 sequence is CASSSTVENRPQHF. CDR3 nucleotides: TGTGCCAGCAGCTCGACAGTGGAAAATAGGCCCCAGCATTTT.

The chain links TRBV27 to TRBJ2-2, with TRBD2 identical over 10 bases. In germline, CDR1 is MNHEY, CDR2 SMNVEV (reference sequence). V lost 10 bases and J lost 2; bases outside the gene matches: 7. There are 15 residues in the CDR3. The CDR3 nucleotides read TGTGCCACCCGCCGACTAGCGGGTAACACCGGGGAGCTGTTTTTT. It codes for CATRRLAGNTGELFF.